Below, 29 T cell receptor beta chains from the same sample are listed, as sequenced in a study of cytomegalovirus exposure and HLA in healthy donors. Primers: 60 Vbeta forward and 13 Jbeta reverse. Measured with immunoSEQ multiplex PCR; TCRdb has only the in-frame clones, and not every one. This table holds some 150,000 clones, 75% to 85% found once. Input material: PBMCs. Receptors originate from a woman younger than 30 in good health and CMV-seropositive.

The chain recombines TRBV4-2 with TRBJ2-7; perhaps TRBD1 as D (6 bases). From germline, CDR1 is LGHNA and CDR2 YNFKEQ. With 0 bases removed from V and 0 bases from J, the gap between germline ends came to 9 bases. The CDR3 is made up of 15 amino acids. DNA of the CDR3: TGTGCCAGCAGCCAAGATGGGGACAACTCCTACGAGCAGTACTTC. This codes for CASSQDGDNSYEQYF.

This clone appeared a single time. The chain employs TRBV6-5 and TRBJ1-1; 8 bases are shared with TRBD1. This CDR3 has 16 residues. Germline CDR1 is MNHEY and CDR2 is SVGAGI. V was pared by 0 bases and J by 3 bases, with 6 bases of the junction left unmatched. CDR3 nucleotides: TGTGCCAGCAGTTACTCGGGCAGGGGGCTGCACACTGAAGCTTTCTTT. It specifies CASSYSGRGLHTEAFF.

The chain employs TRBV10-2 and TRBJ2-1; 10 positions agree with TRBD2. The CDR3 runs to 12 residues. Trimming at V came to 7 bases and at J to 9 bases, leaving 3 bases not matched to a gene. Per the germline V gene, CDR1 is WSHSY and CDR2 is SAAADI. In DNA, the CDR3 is TGCGCCAGCACCAGGACTAGCGGTGAGCAGTTCTTC. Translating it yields CASTRTSGEQFF.

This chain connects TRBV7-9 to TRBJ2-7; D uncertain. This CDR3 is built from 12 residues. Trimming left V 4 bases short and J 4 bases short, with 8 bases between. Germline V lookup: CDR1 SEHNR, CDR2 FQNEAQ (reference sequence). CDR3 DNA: TGTGCCAGCAGCTCGACCAGGTACGAGCAGTACTTC. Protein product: CASSSTRYEQYF.

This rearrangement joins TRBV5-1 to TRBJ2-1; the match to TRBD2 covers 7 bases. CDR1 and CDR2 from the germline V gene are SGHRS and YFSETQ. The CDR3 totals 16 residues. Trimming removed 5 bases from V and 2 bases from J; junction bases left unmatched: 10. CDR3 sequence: CASRGTIGAPYNEQFF. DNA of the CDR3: TGCGCCAGCAGGGGGACTATTGGGGCTCCCTACAATGAGCAGTTCTTC.

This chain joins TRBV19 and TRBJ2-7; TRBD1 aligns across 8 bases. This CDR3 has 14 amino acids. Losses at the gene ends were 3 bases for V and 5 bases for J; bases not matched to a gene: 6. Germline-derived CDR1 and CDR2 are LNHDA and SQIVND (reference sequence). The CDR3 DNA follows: TGTGCCAGTAGTATGGACAGGGAGAGGCACGAGCAGTACTTC. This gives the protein CASSMDRERHEQYF.

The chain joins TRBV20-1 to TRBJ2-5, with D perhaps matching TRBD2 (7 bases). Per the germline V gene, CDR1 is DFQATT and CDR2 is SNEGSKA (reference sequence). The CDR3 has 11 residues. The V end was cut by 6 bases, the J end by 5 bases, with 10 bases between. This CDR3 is CSAGGRETQYF. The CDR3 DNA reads TGCAGTGCGGGGGGGCGGGAGACCCAGTACTTC.

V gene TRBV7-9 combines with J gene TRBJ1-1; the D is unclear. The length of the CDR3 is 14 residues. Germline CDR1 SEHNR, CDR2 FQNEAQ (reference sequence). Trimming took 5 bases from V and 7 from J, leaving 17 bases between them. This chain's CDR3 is CASSHNQDGNEAFF. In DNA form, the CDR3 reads TGTGCCAGCAGCCACAATCAGGACGGGAATGAAGCTTTCTTT.

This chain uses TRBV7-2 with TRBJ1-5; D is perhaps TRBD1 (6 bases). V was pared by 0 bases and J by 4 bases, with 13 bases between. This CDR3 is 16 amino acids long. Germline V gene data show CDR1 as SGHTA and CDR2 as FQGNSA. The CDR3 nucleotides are TGTGCCAGCAGCTTAGCGGGGGGGCTTCAGAATCAGCCCCAGCATTTT. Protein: CASSLAGGLQNQPQHF.

The CDR3 nucleotides are TGCGCCAGCAGCCAGGCGACAGATTACAATGAGCAGTTCTTC. Translating gives CASSQATDYNEQFF. The chain employs TRBV4-3 and TRBJ2-1; the D gene is possibly TRBD1 (5 bases). With 3 bases removed from V and 4 bases from J, the gap between germline ends came to 10 bases. Germline CDR1 reads LGHNA; CDR2 reads YSLEER. The CDR3 is 14 residues long.

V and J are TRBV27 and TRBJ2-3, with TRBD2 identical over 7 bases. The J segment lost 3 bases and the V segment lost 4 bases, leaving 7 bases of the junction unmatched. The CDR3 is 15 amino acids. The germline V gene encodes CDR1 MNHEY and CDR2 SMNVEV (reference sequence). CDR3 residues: CASSYLGGETDTQYF. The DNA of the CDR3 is TGTGCCAGCAGTTACTTGGGGGGGGAGACAGATACGCAGTATTTT.

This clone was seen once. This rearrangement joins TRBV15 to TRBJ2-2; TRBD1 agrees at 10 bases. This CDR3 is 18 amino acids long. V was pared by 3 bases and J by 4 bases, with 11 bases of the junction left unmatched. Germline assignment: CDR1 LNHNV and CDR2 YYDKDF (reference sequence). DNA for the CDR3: TGTGCCACCAGCAGGAGCGGATCGACAGGGGGCGTCACCGGGGAGCTGTTTTTT. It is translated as CATSRSGSTGGVTGELFF.

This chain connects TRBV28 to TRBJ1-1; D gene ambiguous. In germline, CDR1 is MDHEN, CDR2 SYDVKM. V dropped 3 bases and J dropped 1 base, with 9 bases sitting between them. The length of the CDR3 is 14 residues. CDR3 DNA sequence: TGTGCCAGCAGTTTCGAGGCGGAGAACACTGAAGCTTTCTTT. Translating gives CASSFEAENTEAFF.

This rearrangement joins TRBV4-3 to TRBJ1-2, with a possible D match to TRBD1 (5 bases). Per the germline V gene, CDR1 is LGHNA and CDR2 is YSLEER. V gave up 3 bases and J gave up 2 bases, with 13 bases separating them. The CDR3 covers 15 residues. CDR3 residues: CASSQARGGNYGYTF. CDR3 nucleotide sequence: TGCGCCAGCAGCCAGGCCCGGGGGGGGAACTATGGCTACACCTTC.

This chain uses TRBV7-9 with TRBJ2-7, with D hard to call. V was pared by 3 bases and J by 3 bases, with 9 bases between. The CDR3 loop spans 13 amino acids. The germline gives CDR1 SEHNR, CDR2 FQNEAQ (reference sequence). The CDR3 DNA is TGTGCCAGCAGCTTTGGCGGAGACTACGAGCAGTACTTC. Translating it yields CASSFGGDYEQYF.

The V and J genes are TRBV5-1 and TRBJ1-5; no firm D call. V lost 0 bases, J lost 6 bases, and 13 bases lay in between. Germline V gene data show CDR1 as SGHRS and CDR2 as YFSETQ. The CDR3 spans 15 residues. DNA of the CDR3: TGCGCCAGCAGCTTGGCCGGAGGATTCGGTCAGCCCCAGCATTTT. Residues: CASSLAGGFGQPQHF.

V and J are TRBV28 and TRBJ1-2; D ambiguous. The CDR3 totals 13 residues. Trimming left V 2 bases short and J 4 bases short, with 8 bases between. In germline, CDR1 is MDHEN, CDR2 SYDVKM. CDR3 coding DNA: TGTGCCAGCAGTTTACAAGCGTCCTATGGCTACACCTTC. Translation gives CASSLQASYGYTF.

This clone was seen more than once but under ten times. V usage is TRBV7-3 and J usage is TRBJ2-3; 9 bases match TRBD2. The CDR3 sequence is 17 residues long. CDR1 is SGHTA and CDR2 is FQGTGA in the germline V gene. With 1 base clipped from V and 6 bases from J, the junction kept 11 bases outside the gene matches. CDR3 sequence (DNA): TGTGCCAGCAGCTTAAACAGCGGGGGGCCGGAGACGGATACGCAGTATTTT. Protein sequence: CASSLNSGGPETDTQYF.

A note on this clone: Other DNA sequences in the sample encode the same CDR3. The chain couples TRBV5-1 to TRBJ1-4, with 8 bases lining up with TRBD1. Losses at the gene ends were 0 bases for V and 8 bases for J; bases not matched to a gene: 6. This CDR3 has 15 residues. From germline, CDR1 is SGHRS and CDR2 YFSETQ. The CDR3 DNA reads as TGCGCCAGCAGCTTGGCCGGGACAGGTGGGGAAAAACTGTTTTTT. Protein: CASSLAGTGGEKLFF.

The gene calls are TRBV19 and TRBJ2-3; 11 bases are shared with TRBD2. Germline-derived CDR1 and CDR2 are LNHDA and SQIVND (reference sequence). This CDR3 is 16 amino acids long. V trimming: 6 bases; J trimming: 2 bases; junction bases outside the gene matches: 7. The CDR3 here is CASRDRLAGITDTQYF. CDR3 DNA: TGTGCCAGTAGGGATCGACTAGCGGGGATCACAGATACGCAGTATTTT.

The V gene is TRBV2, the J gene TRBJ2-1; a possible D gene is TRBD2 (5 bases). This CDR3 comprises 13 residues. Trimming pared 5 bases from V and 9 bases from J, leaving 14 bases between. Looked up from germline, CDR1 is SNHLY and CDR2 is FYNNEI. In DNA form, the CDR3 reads TGTGCCAGCAGTTCGATCACACGGGGTGAGCAGTTCTTC. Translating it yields CASSSITRGEQFF.

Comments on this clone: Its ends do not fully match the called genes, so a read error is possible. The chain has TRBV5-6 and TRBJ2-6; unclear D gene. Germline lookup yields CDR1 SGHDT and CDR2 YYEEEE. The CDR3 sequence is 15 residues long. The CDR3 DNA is TGTGCCAGCAGCTCACCTATCTCTTGGGCCAACGGCCTGACTTTC. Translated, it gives CASSSPISWANGLTF.

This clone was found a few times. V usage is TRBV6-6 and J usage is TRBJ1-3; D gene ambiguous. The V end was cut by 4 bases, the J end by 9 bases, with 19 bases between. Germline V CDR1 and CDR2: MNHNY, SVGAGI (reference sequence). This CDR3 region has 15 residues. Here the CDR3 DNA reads TGTGCCAGCAGTTCCATCGACGGCGGCGGAGGCACCATATATTTT. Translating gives CASSSIDGGGGTIYF.

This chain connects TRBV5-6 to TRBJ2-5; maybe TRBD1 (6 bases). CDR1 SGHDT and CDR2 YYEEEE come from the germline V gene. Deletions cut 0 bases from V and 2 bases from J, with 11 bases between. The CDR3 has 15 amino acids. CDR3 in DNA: TGTGCCAGCAGCTTGGAGGACAGAAGGCAAGAGACCCAGTACTTC. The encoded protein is CASSLEDRRQETQYF.

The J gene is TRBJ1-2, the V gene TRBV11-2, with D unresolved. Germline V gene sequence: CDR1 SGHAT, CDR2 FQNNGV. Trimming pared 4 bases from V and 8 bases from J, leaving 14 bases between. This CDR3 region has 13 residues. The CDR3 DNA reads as TGTGCCAGCAGCTCAGCGGAAGAGGAGGGCTACACCTTC. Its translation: CASSSAEEEGYTF. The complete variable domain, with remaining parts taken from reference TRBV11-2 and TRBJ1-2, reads EAGVAQSPRYKIIEKRQSVAFWCNPISGHATLYWYQQILGQGPKLLIQFQNNGVVDDSQLPKDRFSAERLKGVDSTLKIQPAKLEDSAVYLCASSSAEEEGYTFGSGTRLTVV.

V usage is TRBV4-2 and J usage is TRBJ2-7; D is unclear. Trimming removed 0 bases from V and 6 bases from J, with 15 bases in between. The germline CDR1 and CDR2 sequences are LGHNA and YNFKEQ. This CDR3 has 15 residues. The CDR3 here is CASSQDLASAREQYF. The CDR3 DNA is TGTGCCAGCAGCCAAGATCTGGCCAGCGCCCGCGAGCAGTACTTC.

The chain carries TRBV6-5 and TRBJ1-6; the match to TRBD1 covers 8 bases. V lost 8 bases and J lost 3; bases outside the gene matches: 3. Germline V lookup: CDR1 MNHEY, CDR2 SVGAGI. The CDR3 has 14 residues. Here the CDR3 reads CASGQGLYNSPLHF. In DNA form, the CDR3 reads TGTGCCAGCGGACAGGGTCTCTATAATTCACCCCTCCACTTT.

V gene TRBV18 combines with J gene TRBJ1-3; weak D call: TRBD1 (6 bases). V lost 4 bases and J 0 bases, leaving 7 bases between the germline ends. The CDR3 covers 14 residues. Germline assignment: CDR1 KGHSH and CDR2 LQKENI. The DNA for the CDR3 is TGTGCCAGCTCACGACAGGTCTCTGGAAACACCATATATTTT. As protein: CASSRQVSGNTIYF.

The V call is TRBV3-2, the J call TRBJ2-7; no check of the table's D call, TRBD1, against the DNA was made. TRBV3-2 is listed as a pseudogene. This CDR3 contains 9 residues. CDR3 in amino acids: CAGAYEQYF. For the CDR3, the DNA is TGTGCCGGGGCATACGAGCAGTACTTC.